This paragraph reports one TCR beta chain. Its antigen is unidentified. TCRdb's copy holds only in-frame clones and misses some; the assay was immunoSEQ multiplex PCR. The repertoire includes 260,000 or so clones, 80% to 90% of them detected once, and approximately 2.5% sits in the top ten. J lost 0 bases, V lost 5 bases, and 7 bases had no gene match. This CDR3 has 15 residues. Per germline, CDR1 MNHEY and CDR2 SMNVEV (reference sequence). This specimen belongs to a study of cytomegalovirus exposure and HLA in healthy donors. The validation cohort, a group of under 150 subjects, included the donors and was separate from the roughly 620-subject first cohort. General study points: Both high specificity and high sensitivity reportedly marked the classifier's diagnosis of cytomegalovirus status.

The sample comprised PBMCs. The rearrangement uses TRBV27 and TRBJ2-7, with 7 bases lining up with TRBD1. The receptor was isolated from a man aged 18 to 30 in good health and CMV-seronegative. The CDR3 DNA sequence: TGTGCCAGCAGTCTAACAGGGGTCAGCTCCTACGAGCAGTACTTC. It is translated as CASSLTGVSSYEQYF.